The 22 T cell receptor beta chains listed next were all sequenced from one sample in a study of blood T cells in healthy people across ages. Primers used in a second PCR of about 7 to 12 cycles were a sample-barcoded 5' primer and a J-beta primer mix. From the 5' RACE reads, TCRdb called clonotypes with MiXCR, one entry per CDR3 protein. The sample contains some 700,000 distinct CDR3 sequences, about a fifth of which appear only once. Sequencing was carried out using blood. These receptors all stem from a man in his 70s in good health.

This clonotype was counted a few times. The CDR3 reads CAISERSPLTTNSNLLRNTIYF. DNA for the CDR3: TGTGCCATCAGTGAACGGTCCCCCTTAACAACAAACTCAAACCTCTTGCGAAACACCATATATTTT. This sequence joins TRBV10-3 and TRBJ1-3; D remains ambiguous. The germline gives CDR1 ENHRY, CDR2 SYGVKD. Deletions cut 3 bases from V and 5 bases from J, with 35 bases between. The CDR3 extends over 22 amino acids.

The chain joins TRBV14 to TRBJ1-2; the match to TRBD1 covers 10 bases. The V segment lost 1 base and the J segment 4 bases; nucleotides outside the gene matches: 3. Looked up from germline, CDR1 is SGHDN and CDR2 is FVKESK. This CDR3 spans 15 amino acids. CDR3 sequence (DNA): TGTGCCAGCAGCCAAGCCGGGACAGGGGCCTATGGCTACACCTTC. Translation gives CASSQAGTGAYGYTF.

The chain joins TRBV18 to TRBJ2-1; 7 nucleotides align to TRBD2. The junction had 7 bases not matched to a gene; V was cut back by 4 bases and J by 1 base. Germline CDR1 KGHSH, CDR2 LQKENI. This CDR3 is built from 16 residues. The CDR3 DNA reads as TGTGCCAGCTCACGGGAGGGCGGGGTGTCCTACAATGAGCAGTTCTTC. Encoded protein: CASSREGGVSYNEQFF.

This clonotype was detected only a few times. The V and J genes are TRBV28 and TRBJ1-4; tentatively, D is TRBD1 (5 bases). This CDR3 has 16 amino acids. V was trimmed by 2 bases and J by 0 bases, leaving 10 bases between them. Germline values: CDR1 MDHEN, CDR2 SYDVKM. This chain's CDR3 is CASSLLIQATNEKLFF. In DNA, the CDR3 is TGTGCCAGCAGTTTACTGATACAGGCAACTAATGAAAAACTGTTTTTT.

The chain combines TRBV29-1 with TRBJ2-5; TRBD1 matches 7 bases. The trim removed 6 bases at V and 3 bases at J, leaving 1 base unmatched. Germline V gives CDR1 SQVTM, CDR2 ANQGSEA. The CDR3 totals 11 residues. Here the CDR3 reads CSVTGEETQYF. In DNA form, the CDR3 reads TGCAGCGTAACAGGGGAAGAGACCCAGTACTTC.

The chain employs TRBV30 and TRBJ1-2; D is undetermined. The V and J ends lost 2 bases and 4 bases respectively, with 5 bases between them. Germline CDR1 reads GTSNPN; CDR2 reads SVGIG (reference sequence). CDR3 length equals 11 residues. CDR3 residues: CAWSNGYGYTF. The CDR3 nucleotides are TGTGCCTGGAGTAACGGCTATGGCTACACCTTC.

This chain joins TRBV20-1 and TRBJ1-6; D remains ambiguous. V dropped 5 bases and J dropped 7 bases, with 12 bases sitting between them. Germline CDR1 is DFQATT and CDR2 is SNEGSKA (reference sequence). The CDR3 is 13 residues long. The CDR3 loop is CSAPEAGNSPLHF. CDR3 coding DNA: TGCAGTGCTCCTGAAGCGGGAAATTCACCCCTCCACTTT.

V and J are TRBV5-1 and TRBJ1-1; D uncertain. The germline V gene has CDR1 SGHRS and CDR2 YFSETQ. The CDR3 has 14 residues. Trimming shortened V by 0 bases and J by 5 bases, and 11 bases separated the two germline ends. The CDR3, as DNA: TGCGCCAGCAGCTTGGCGTCCCGGGGTACTGAAGCTTTCTTT. Its protein product is CASSLASRGTEAFF.

J is TRBJ1-2 and V is TRBV9; a weak D match, TRBD1 (5 bases). V shed 4 bases and J shed 7 bases, with 17 bases lying between them. The CDR3 extends over 14 amino acids. Looked up from germline, CDR1 is SGDLS and CDR2 is YYNGEE. Here the CDR3 DNA reads TGTGCCAGCAGCACCAACGCGGGGGTCGGTGGCTACACCTTC. It translates to CASSTNAGVGGYTF.

As concerns this clonotype: Mismatch with germline at one junction end may stem from a read error. CDR3 residues: CSASLGTAQPQHF. CDR3 in DNA: TGCAGTGCTAGTTTGGGGACTGCTCAGCCCCAACATTTT. The V gene is TRBV20-1, the J gene TRBJ1-5; D might be TRBD1 (5 bases). This CDR3 comprises 13 residues. Germline values: CDR1 DFQATT, CDR2 SNEGSKA (reference sequence).

This clonotype occurred many times. The chain combines TRBV29-1 with TRBJ2-3; no clear D gene. V dropped 7 bases and J dropped 6 bases, with 11 bases sitting between them. The V gene's germline CDR1 is SQVTM and CDR2 ANQGSEA. This CDR3 spans 11 amino acids. For the CDR3, the DNA is TGCAGCGCAGCCATGTGGGATACGCAGTATTTT. It codes for CSAAMWDTQYF.

In this sample, this clonotype turned up a few times. V is TRBV29-1 and J is TRBJ1-4, with no clear D. This CDR3 has 13 residues. Trimming took 7 bases from V and 8 from J, leaving 17 bases between them. Per germline, CDR1 SQVTM and CDR2 ANQGSEA. The CDR3 is CSATDQRGEKLFF. The CDR3 DNA follows: TGCAGCGCTACGGACCAAAGAGGGGAAAAACTGTTTTTT.

This clonotype showed up just a few times. V and J are TRBV6-4 and TRBJ1-2, with D unresolved. Per the germline V gene, CDR1 is MRHNA and CDR2 is SNTAGT. The CDR3 spans 13 residues. V was clipped by 4 bases and J by 4 bases, with 10 bases between them. CDR3 sequence (DNA): TGTGCCAGCAGTGTCCCACAGCTCTATGGCTACACCTTC. It is translated as CASSVPQLYGYTF.

In this sample, this clonotype turned up a few times. V usage is TRBV12-3 or TRBV12-4 and J usage is TRBJ2-1, with TRBD2 identical over 9 bases. Trimming took 6 bases from V and 4 from J; bases not matched to a gene: 7. The CDR3 extends over 15 amino acids. CDR3 loop: CASSLSSGNYNEQFF. DNA for the CDR3: TGTGCCAGCAGCCTCTCTAGCGGGAATTACAATGAGCAGTTCTTC.

V is TRBV29-1 and J is TRBJ2-4; D possibly corresponds to TRBD1 (6 bases). The ends were cut back, 3 bases at V and 0 bases at J, with 15 bases in the middle. The CDR3 length is 16 residues. The V gene's germline CDR1 is SQVTM and CDR2 ANQGSEA. CDR3 bases: TGCAGCGTTGAGGCCCGAGGGGGAATAGCCAAAAACATTCAGTACTTC. It codes for CSVEARGGIAKNIQYF.

This chain connects TRBV15 to TRBJ2-5; 11 positions agree with TRBD2. Germline lookup yields CDR1 LNHNV and CDR2 YYDKDF (reference sequence). V was pared by 5 bases and J by 7 bases, with 12 bases of the junction left unmatched. This CDR3 contains 16 residues. The CDR3 DNA reads as TGTGCCACCAGCGACCTTAGCGGGAGGGCCGCGGTGACCCAGTACTTC. Translated, it gives CATSDLSGRAAVTQYF. Using reference TRBV15 and TRBJ2-5 for the parts outside the CDR3, the full variable domain is DAMVIQNPRYQVTQFGKPVTLSCSQTLNHNVMYWYQQKSSQAPKLLFHYYDKDFNNEADTPDNFQSRRPNTSFCFLDIRSPGLGDTAMYLCATSDLSGRAAVTQYFGPGTRLLVL.

This rearrangement joins TRBV6-2 or TRBV6-3 to TRBJ1-1, with D perhaps TRBD1 (6 bases). Trimming removed 6 bases at V and 1 base at J, with 12 bases between. CDR3 length equals 14 residues. Germline-derived CDR1 and CDR2 are MNHEY and SVGEGT. This chain's CDR3 is CASRYTGTNTEAFF. The CDR3 DNA follows: TGTGCCAGCAGATACACAGGGACGAACACTGAAGCTTTCTTT.

This rearrangement joins TRBV12-3 or TRBV12-4 to TRBJ2-7, with 9 bases that match TRBD2. The J call may be incorrect, as the DNA end agrees better with TRBJ2-1. The CDR3 extends over 15 amino acids. CDR3 sequence (DNA): TGTGCCAGCAGCCCGGGGACTAGCAGCAACAATGAGCAGTTCTTC. Its protein is CASSPGTSSNNEQFF.

This clonotype was seen repeatedly, ten times or more. The chain has TRBV7-2 and TRBJ2-3; D uncertain. The length of the CDR3 is 11 residues. V lost 4 bases and J lost 2, with 1 base in between. Germline V CDR1 and CDR2: SGHTA, FQGNSA. The CDR3: CASSYTDTQYF. CDR3 nucleotides: TGTGCCAGCAGCTACACAGATACGCAGTATTTT. Together with reference TRBV7-2 and TRBJ2-3, the CDR3 gives the full variable domain: GAGVSQSPSNKVTEKGKDVELRCDPISGHTALYWYRQSLGQGLEFLIYFQGNSAPDKSGLPSDRFSAERTGGSVSTLTIQRTQQEDSAVYLCASSYTDTQYFGPGTRLTVL.

The table lists this clonotype with a few counts. The V and J genes are TRBV6-2 or TRBV6-3 and TRBJ2-7; D ambiguous. The germline CDR1 and CDR2 sequences are MNHEY and SVGEGT. The CDR3 spans 12 residues. V lost 6 bases, J lost 4 bases, and 10 bases lay in between. CDR3 protein: CASRTSWYEQYV. The CDR3 region has the DNA TGTGCCAGCAGAACCAGTTGGTACGAGCAGTACGTC.

This clonotype was seen a few times. This sequence joins TRBV6-1 and TRBJ1-5; no definite D call. Trimming pared 10 bases from V and 4 bases from J, leaving 20 bases between. CDR1 and CDR2 (germline): MNHNS, SASEGT. The CDR3 is 15 residues long. Here the CDR3 DNA reads TGTGCCACGGCCCCCCTCGTTCACGAGAATCAGCCCCAGCATTTT. It yields the protein CATAPLVHENQPQHF.

DNA of the CDR3: TGTGCCAGCAGTTTAGGGACTAGAGATACGCAGTATTTT. Translating gives CASSLGTRDTQYF. V and J are TRBV12-3 or TRBV12-4 and TRBJ2-3; TRBD2 aligns across 7 bases. The ends lost 1 base at V and 5 bases at J; junction bases unmatched: 0. CDR3 size: 13 residues.